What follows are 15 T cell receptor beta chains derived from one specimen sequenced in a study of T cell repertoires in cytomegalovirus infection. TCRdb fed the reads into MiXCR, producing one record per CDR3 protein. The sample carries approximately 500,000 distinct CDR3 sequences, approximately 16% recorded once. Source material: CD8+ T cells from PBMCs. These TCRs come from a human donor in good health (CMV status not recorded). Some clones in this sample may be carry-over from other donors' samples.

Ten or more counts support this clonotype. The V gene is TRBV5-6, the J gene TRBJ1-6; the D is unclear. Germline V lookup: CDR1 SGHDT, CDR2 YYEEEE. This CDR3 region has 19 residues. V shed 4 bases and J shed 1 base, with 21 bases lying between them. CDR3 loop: CASSIRDTVSLSYNSPLHF. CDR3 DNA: TGTGCCAGCAGCATCCGGGATACAGTCAGCCTTTCCTATAATTCACCCCTCCACTTT.

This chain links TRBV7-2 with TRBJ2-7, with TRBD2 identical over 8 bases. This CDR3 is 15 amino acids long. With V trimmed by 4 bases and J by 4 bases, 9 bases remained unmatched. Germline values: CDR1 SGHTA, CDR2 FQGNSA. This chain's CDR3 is CASSSFGGGTYEQYF. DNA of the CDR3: TGTGCCAGCAGCTCCTTCGGCGGGGGGACATACGAGCAGTACTTC.

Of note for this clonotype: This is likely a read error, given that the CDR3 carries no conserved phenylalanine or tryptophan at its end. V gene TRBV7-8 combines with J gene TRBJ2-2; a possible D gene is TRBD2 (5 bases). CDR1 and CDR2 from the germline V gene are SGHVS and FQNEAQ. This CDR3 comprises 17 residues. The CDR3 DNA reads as TGTGCCAGCAGCTTAGAGGCGTCCCCCCAGAGAACCGGGGTGCTGTTTTAT. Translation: CASSLEASPQRTGVLFY.

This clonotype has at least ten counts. The CDR3 DNA follows: TGTGCCAGCAGCTCTAGCGGGAGAAAAAATGAGCAGTTCTTC. Amino acids: CASSSSGRKNEQFF. The chain links TRBV7-3 to TRBJ2-1, with 10 bases matching TRBD2. Trimming took 4 bases from V and 7 from J; bases not matched to a gene: 4. CDR1 SGHTA and CDR2 FQGTGA come from the germline V gene. This CDR3 comprises 14 residues.

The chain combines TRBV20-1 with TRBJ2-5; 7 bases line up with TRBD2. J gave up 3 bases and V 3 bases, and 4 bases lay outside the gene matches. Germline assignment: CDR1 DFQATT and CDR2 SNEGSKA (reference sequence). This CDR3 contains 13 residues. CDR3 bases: TGCAGTGCTAGGAGGCTAGCGGAAGAGACCCAGTACTTC. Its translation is CSARRLAEETQYF.

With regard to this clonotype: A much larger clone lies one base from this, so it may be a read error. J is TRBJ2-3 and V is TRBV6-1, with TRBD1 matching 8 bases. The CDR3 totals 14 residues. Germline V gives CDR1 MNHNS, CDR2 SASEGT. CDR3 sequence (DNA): TGTACCAGCACCTCGACAGGGGCTCAAGATACGCAGTATTTT. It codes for CTSTSTGAQDTQYF.

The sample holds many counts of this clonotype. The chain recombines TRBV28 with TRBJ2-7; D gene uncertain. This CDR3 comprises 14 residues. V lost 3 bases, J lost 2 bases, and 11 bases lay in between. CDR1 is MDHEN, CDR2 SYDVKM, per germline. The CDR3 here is CASSFHLTTYEQYF. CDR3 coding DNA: TGTGCCAGCAGTTTCCACCTTACAACCTACGAGCAGTACTTC.

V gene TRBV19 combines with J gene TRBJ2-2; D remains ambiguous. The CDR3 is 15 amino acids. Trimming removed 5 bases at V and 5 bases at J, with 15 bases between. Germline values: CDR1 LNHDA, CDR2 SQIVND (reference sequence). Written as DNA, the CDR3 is TGTGCCAGTAGTTGGAATATGGATGTGACCGGGGAGCTGTTTTTT. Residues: CASSWNMDVTGELFF.

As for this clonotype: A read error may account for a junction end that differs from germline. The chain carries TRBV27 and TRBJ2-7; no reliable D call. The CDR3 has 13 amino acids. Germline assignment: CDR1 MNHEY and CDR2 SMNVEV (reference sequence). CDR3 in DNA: TGTGCCAGCAGTTTAGACTTGTCCTACGTGCAGTACTTC. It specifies CASSLDLSYVQYF.

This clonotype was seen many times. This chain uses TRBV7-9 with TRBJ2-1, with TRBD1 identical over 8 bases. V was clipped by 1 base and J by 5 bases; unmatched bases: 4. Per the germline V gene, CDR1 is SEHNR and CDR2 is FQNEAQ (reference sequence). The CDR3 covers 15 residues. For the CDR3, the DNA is TGTGCCAGCAGCTTAGTGGACAGGGTAGACAATGAGCAGTTCTTC. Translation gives CASSLVDRVDNEQFF.

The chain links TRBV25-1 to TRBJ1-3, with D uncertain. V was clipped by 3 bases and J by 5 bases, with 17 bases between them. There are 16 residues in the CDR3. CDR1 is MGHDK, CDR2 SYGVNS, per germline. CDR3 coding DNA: TGTGCCAGCAGTGATTGGGAGGGCCGATCTCGAAACACCATATATTTT. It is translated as CASSDWEGRSRNTIYF.

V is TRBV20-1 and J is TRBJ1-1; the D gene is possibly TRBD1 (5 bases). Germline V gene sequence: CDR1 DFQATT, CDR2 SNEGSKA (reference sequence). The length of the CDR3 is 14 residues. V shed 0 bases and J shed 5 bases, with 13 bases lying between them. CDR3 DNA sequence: TGCAGTGCTAGAGATACTTGGGGGAATACTGAAGCTTTCTTT. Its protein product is CSARDTWGNTEAFF.

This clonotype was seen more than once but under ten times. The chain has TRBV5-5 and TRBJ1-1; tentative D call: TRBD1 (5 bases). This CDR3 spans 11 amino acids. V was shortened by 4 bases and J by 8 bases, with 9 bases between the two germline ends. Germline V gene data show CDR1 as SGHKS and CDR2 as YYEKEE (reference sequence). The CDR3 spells CASSRGVEAFF. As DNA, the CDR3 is TGTGCCAGCAGCCGGGGGGTAGAAGCTTTCTTT. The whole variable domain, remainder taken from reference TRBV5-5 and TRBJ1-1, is DAGVTQSPTHLIKTRGQQVTLRCSPISGHKSVSWYQQVLGQGPQFIFQYYEKEERGRGNFPDRFSARQFPNYSSELNVNALLLGDSALYLCASSRGVEAFFGQGTRLTVV.

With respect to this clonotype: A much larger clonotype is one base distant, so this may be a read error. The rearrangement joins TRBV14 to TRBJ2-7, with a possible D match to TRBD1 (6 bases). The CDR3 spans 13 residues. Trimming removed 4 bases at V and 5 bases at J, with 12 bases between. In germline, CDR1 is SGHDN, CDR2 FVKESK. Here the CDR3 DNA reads TGTGCCAGCAGCCCCCACAGGGTCCACGAGCAGTACTTC. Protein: CASSPHRVHEQYF.

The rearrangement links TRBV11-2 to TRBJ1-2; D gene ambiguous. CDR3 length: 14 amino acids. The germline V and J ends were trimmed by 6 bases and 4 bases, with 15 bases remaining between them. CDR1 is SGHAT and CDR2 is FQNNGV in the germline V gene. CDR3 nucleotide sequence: TGTGCCAGCAGAAGTGCACGAGATGGCTATGGCTACACCTTC. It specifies CASRSARDGYGYTF.